This TCR beta chain appears in the sequencing data of a study of blood T cell repertoires in COVID-19 (dated by TCRdb to 2020 to 2022). Turning to the overall study: Samples from collaborators originated in the United States, Italy and Spain and spanned both the acute and convalescent phases of COVID-19. The sample metadata nearly always contained a de-identified subject ID, COVID-19 status, age in years and sex. Samples were obtained from the ongoing ImmuneRACE study (first 160 participants) and from about 1,300 subjects provided by 6 global collaborators. The material from the prospective study consisted of cDNA or gDNA derived from T cells, B-cell-depleted T cells, or PBMCs. Subjects who had been exposed to COVID-19, were actively infected with it, or had recovered from it provided the deeply sampled blood TCRbeta repertoires that made up the dataset. The repertoires were released in a freely available public database meant as a resource for research on the immune response to SARS-CoV-2. HLA class I and class II types, where available, came from metadata supplied by the sample provider rather than from assay-based typing. What the authors observed across the whole study: The amount of clinical and demographic metadata varied by source and participant and was provided uncurated.

Participants in the prospective study were aged roughly 18 to 100 years, lived in about two dozen United States geographic areas, and enrolled through a virtual design. In the prospective study, participants were assigned to cohorts based on the clinical history participants reported in a screening survey and a study questionnaire. For ImmuneRACE Cohort 3, a participant was defined as recovered based on two consecutive negative NP/OP PCR tests, clearance by a healthcare professional, or resolution of symptoms. Mobile phlebotomists in the prospective study collected whole blood, serum and a nasopharyngeal or oropharyngeal swab from every participant. Over a 2-month period, participants in the prospective study had the option of providing additional blood draws and questionnaires. Blood samples from the prospective study were shipped frozen or at room temperature prior to DNA extraction. Notes on this clone: The specificity of this receptor is unknown. Base qualities are not at hand, and no much larger clone is one base apart.

TCRbeta CDR3 regions were amplified from genomic DNA by means of the immunoSEQ Assay, a bias-controlled multiplex PCR. On the study's bioinformatics: Within the assay, amplification of reference gene primers was used to estimate how many nucleated cells each sample contained. To quantify the absolute abundance of each unique TCRbeta CDR3 rearrangement, sequence reads were collapsed and filtered. For each sample, productive Simpson clonality was calculated as the square root of Simpson's diversity index over productive rearrangements. TCRdb holds this immuneACCESS table with in-frame rearrangements only. Some clones are missing; in checked studies, unresolved V genes explain under half, and the rest has no known cause. That table gives V, J and clone size, and the DNA gave D and trimming. In all, the sample holds approximately 160,000 clones, and under 90% of those were seen once. The top ten clonotypes cover nearly 8% of the sample.

The CDR3 numbers 18 residues from cysteine through phenylalanine. Only the CDR3 part of the read is kept: 54 bases, read in frame from the first base. V lost 0 bases and J lost 4 bases; the stretch between them is 17 bases long. CDR1 SGDLS and CDR2 YYNGEE are derived from the germline V gene. The rearrangement combines TRBV9 with TRBJ2-6, with TRBD2 as a weak D call on 6 bases. The sample taken for sequencing was PBMCs or T cells enriched from blood (not recorded which). The source of this sequence is a woman in her fifties or sixties who had recovered from COVID-19. The DNA is TGTGCCAGCAGCGTAGATTGGAGGGGAAGGGCCGGGGCCAACGTCCTGACTTTC. Its amino acids are CASSVDWRGRAGANVLTF.